These 15 T cell receptor beta chains originate from one sample sequenced in a study of cytomegalovirus exposure and HLA in healthy donors. The PCR had 60 Vbeta and 13 Jbeta primers. Profiling relied on immunoSEQ multiplex PCR, and the TCRdb table lists in-frame clones only, not all of them. This sample carries under 150,000 clones, 75% to 90% of them seen once, and the ten largest clones take around 7.8%. Material: PBMCs. These receptors originate from a woman in her 50s in good health and CMV-seropositive.

This clone has just one count. V gene TRBV7-2 combines with J gene TRBJ2-5; 9 nucleotides agree with TRBD2. The germline gives CDR1 SGHTA, CDR2 FQGNSA. The CDR3 totals 19 residues. The V and J ends lost 2 bases and 0 bases, in that order; junction bases with no gene match: 13. CDR3 amino acids: CASSLRWREGVAYQETQYF. In nucleotides, the CDR3 is TGTGCCAGCAGCTTAAGGTGGCGGGAGGGTGTTGCGTACCAAGAGACCCAGTACTTC.

V is TRBV11-2 and J is TRBJ2-3; TRBD2 matches at 13 bases. The V gene's germline CDR1 is SGHAT and CDR2 FQNNGV. V lost 5 bases to trimming and J lost 2 bases; unmatched junction nucleotides: 7. This CDR3 region has 17 residues. The CDR3 nucleotides are TGTGCCAGCAGCCGCATGGGACTAGCGGGGCTCACAGATACGCAGTATTTT. It yields the protein CASSRMGLAGLTDTQYF.

V gene TRBV2 combines with J gene TRBJ2-5; tentative D call: TRBD2 (6 bases). V lost 5 bases, J lost 4 bases, and 8 bases lay in between. The germline gives CDR1 SNHLY, CDR2 FYNNEI. CDR3 length: 12 residues. The DNA for the CDR3 is TGTGCCAGCAGTTGGGACTTAGAGACCCAGTACTTC. It encodes CASSWDLETQYF.

The gene calls are TRBV4-1 and TRBJ2-6; 9 nucleotides match TRBD1. The CDR3 loop spans 19 amino acids. With 0 bases clipped from V and 0 bases from J, the junction kept 6 bases outside the gene matches. Germline V gene data show CDR1 as MGHRA and CDR2 as YSYEKL. CDR3 region: CASSQDGRDRVSGANVLTF. CDR3 coding DNA: TGCGCCAGCAGCCAAGATGGCCGGGACAGGGTCTCTGGGGCCAACGTCCTGACTTTC.

The V call is TRBV6-1, the J call TRBJ1-2; D ambiguous. The V gene's germline CDR1 is MNHNS and CDR2 SASEGT. V was cut by 3 bases and J by 8 bases, with 13 bases left in between. This CDR3 spans 13 amino acids. The CDR3 DNA reads as TGTGCCAGCAGTGAGATGTGGACTTCGGGCTACACCTTC. Translating it yields CASSEMWTSGYTF.

The rearrangement links TRBV7-2 to TRBJ1-2, with TRBD1 matching over 7 bases. CDR1 is SGHTA, CDR2 FQGNSA, per germline. The CDR3 contains 14 residues. The V segment lost 1 base and the J segment 4 bases; nucleotides outside the gene matches: 3. CDR3 nucleotide sequence: TGTGCCAGCAGCTTAGAAGGGACAGTCTATGGCTACACCTTC. Translating gives CASSLEGTVYGYTF.

This chain links TRBV5-4 with TRBJ1-4, with a weak D call TRBD1 (6 bases). This CDR3 comprises 14 residues. CDR1 is SGHNT and CDR2 is YYREEE in the germline V gene (reference sequence). The V and J ends lost 4 bases and 0 bases respectively, with 7 bases between them. Here the CDR3 DNA reads TGTGCCAGCAGCAGGGACACAACTAATGAAAAACTGTTTTTT. Protein sequence: CASSRDTTNEKLFF.

The chain employs TRBV7-6 and TRBJ2-5; 7 positions match TRBD2. The J call may be mistaken, given a closer DNA end match to TRBJ2-7. Germline assignment: CDR1 SGHVS and CDR2 FNYEAQ. The CDR3 length is 14 residues. The CDR3 protein is CASSLGGTTYEQYF. CDR3 bases: TGTGCCAGCAGCTTGGGTGGGACTACCTACGAGCAGTACTTC.

This clone was seen once. The same CDR3 arises from other DNA sequences in this sample as well. This chain joins TRBV5-1 and TRBJ2-7; TRBD1 might be the D (6 bases). Trimming stripped 4 bases from V and 0 bases from J, with 11 bases between. The CDR3 is 14 amino acids. Germline V gives CDR1 SGHRS, CDR2 YFSETQ. For the CDR3, the DNA is TGCGCCAGCAGCCCCCAGGGGAACTCCTACGAGCAGTACTTC. Its translation: CASSPQGNSYEQYF.

V usage is TRBV19 and J usage is TRBJ2-6; D not certain. Trimming took 9 bases from V and 0 from J, leaving 9 bases between them. CDR3 length equals 14 residues. Per the germline V gene, CDR1 is LNHDA and CDR2 is SQIVND (reference sequence). CDR3 in amino acids: CASSHSSGANVLTF. The CDR3 nucleotides read TGTGCCAGCTCACACAGCTCTGGGGCCAACGTCCTGACTTTC.

The rearrangement uses TRBV14 and TRBJ2-3; TRBD2 matches at 9 bases. There are 14 residues in the CDR3. Germline V CDR1 and CDR2: SGHDN, FVKESK. Trimming cost V 2 bases and J 7 bases; bases outside gene matches: 4. CDR3 coding DNA: TGTGCCAGCAGCCAATTGGCGGGAGGGTATACGCAGTATTTT. Protein sequence: CASSQLAGGYTQYF.

This sequence joins TRBV6-1 and TRBJ2-7; the match to TRBD1 covers 10 bases. J lost 6 bases, V lost 5 bases, and 4 bases had no gene match. The CDR3 spans 13 residues. Germline V lookup: CDR1 MNHNS, CDR2 SASEGT. CDR3 residues: CASSYRTGGEQYF. Here the CDR3 DNA reads TGTGCCAGCAGTTATAGGACAGGGGGCGAGCAGTACTTC.

This chain joins TRBV29-1 and TRBJ1-3; D uncertain. The germline V gene has CDR1 SQVTM and CDR2 ANQGSEA. V shed 5 bases and J shed 4 bases, with 12 bases lying between them. CDR3 length: 13 amino acids. CDR3: CSVSGLAGNTIYF. The DNA for the CDR3 is TGCAGCGTTTCGGGTCTGGCCGGAAACACCATATATTTT.

V gene TRBV30 combines with J gene TRBJ2-7; 9 nucleotides match TRBD1. The junction had 2 bases not matched to a gene; V was cut back by 4 bases and J by 4 bases. This CDR3 comprises 12 residues. CDR1 is GTSNPN, CDR2 SVGIG, per germline (reference sequence). The CDR3 DNA sequence: TGTGCCTGGAACAGGGGGCGATACGAGCAGTACTTC. This sequence encodes CAWNRGRYEQYF.

J is TRBJ2-3 and V is TRBV18; TRBD2 is a possible D gene (5 bases). The V gene lost 6 bases and the J gene lost 0 bases, with 7 bases spanning the gap. CDR3 size: 13 residues. The V gene's germline CDR1 is KGHSH and CDR2 LQKENI. The CDR3 DNA sequence: TGTGCCAGCTCCGGGATGAGCACAGATACGCAGTATTTT. Protein sequence: CASSGMSTDTQYF.